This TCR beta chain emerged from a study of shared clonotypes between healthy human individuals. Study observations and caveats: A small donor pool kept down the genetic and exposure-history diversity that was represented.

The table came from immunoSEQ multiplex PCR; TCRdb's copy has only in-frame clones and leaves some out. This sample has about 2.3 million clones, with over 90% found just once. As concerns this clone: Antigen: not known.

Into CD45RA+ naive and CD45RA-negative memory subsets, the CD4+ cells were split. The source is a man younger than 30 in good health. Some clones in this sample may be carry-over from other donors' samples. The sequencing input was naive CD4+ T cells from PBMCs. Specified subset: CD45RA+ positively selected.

The CDR3 DNA is TGTGCCAGCAGCTTTAGGACTAGTGACACCGGGGAGCTGTTTTTT. Amino acid sequence: CASSFRTSDTGELFF. V usage is TRBV5-4 and J usage is TRBJ2-2; TRBD2 agrees at 7 bases. V was clipped by 2 bases and J by 3 bases; unmatched bases: 4. The CDR3 extends over 15 amino acids. Per the germline V gene, CDR1 is SGHNT and CDR2 is YYREEE (reference sequence).